This T cell receptor (beta chain) is drawn from a study of technical replicates of blood from a few donors listed by TCRdb under 2017. Here V drops 1 base and J drops 7 bases, and the junction holds 2 bases not matched to any gene. From the cysteine through the phenylalanine, the CDR3 covers 14 amino acids. The sequence is cut down to CDR3 DNA, 42 bases in frame from base 1. CDR1 SGHVS and CDR2 FNYEAQ were looked up in the germline V gene. Library preparation employed the immunoSEQ multiplex PCR assay. The immuneACCESS repertoire file appears here via TCRdb, limited to in-frame rearrangements. These files lack a portion of the clones; in checked studies, under half of the deficit traces to unresolved V genes, and the cause of the others is not known. A total of 65,000 to 95,000 clones appear in this sample, 95% to 98% of them only once. Approximately 0.14% of the sample rests with the top ten. A note on this clone: The antigen this receptor binds is unknown. Base quality data are lacking; no much larger clone is found one base away.

The chain uses TRBV7-6 and TRBJ1-4; TRBD1 lines up with 8 middle nucleotides. This receptor was obtained from a human donor in good health. The specimen sequenced was T cells isolated from PBMCs. The CDR3 corresponds to CASSLGRGLEKLFF. The nucleotides are TGTGCCAGCAGCTTAGGCAGGGGGCTTGAAAAACTGTTTTTT.